The 15 T cell receptor beta chains below all came from one sample that was sequenced in a study of OX40 agonist ivuxolimab in advanced cancers. Data came from immunoSEQ multiplex PCR; TCRdb stores just in-frame clones and leaves some out. The table has roughly 55,000 clones, approximately 80% seen once; the top ten hold roughly 4.5%. The sequencing used CD4+ or CD8+ T cells sorted from blood, collected in a trial of the OX40 agonist ivuxolimab. The source of these receptors is an adult with an advanced solid tumor such as melanoma, head and neck, liver or kidney cancer.

The CDR3 DNA reads TGTGCCACCAGCAGGGTAATGCATCAGCCCCAGCATTTT. Its protein is CATSRVMHQPQHF. V gene TRBV15 combines with J gene TRBJ1-5; D remains ambiguous. V dropped 3 bases and J dropped 5 bases, with 8 bases sitting between them. The CDR3 contains 13 residues. The germline V gene has CDR1 LNHNV and CDR2 YYDKDF (reference sequence).

CDR3 loop: CASSPPRLGGTDTQYF. In nucleotides, the CDR3 is TGTGCCAGCAGCCCACCTAGACTCGGGGGCACAGATACGCAGTATTTT. The chain is built from TRBV7-2 and TRBJ2-3; tentatively, D is TRBD2 (5 bases). The V end lost 5 bases, the J end lost 1 base, and 16 bases lay between the germline ends. CDR1 and CDR2 (germline): SGHTA, FQGNSA. The CDR3 consists of 16 residues.

The gene calls are TRBV6-5 and TRBJ2-7; no clear D. Germline V gene lookup returns CDR1 MNHEY and CDR2 SVGAGI. The CDR3 contains 12 residues. V was pared by 5 bases and J by 4 bases, with 9 bases between. CDR3 protein: CASSEWQYEQYF. The CDR3 region has the DNA TGTGCCAGCAGTGAATGGCAGTACGAGCAGTACTTC.

The rearrangement uses TRBV18 and TRBJ1-1; possible D gene TRBD1, 6 bases. Germline V lookup: CDR1 KGHSH, CDR2 LQKENI. The CDR3 spans 16 residues. V lost 3 bases, J lost 0 bases, and 14 bases lay in between. The CDR3: CASSPFKGTLNTEAFF. The CDR3 bases are TGTGCCAGCTCACCTTTTAAAGGGACACTGAACACTGAAGCTTTCTTT.

This clone has just one count. This chain uses TRBV5-1 with TRBJ2-4, with D perhaps TRBD2 (6 bases). Per the germline V gene, CDR1 is SGHRS and CDR2 is YFSETQ. The V end lost 4 bases, the J end lost 9 bases, and 17 bases lay between the germline ends. This CDR3 region has 14 residues. Here the CDR3 DNA reads TGCGCCAGCAGCCGCACCGGGAGTTCGAGCATTCAGTACTTC. Translating gives CASSRTGSSSIQYF.

The CDR3 loop is CASSFGQVTGANVLTF. The CDR3 DNA reads as TGCGCCAGCAGCTTTGGACAGGTCACTGGGGCCAACGTCCTGACTTTC. The chain has TRBV5-1 and TRBJ2-6; 7 bases line up with TRBD1. The CDR3 totals 16 residues. The V segment lost 2 bases and the J segment 2 bases; nucleotides outside the gene matches: 4. Germline CDR1 and CDR2: SGHRS and YFSETQ.

With regard to this clone: Additional DNA sequences in this sample encode the identical CDR3. The chain has TRBV5-4 and TRBJ2-1; D uncertain. V lost 0 bases and J 2 bases, leaving 9 bases between the germline ends. The CDR3 loop spans 15 amino acids. Germline lookup yields CDR1 SGHNT and CDR2 YYREEE (reference sequence). Here the CDR3 reads CASSLGAGPYNEQFF. Here the CDR3 DNA reads TGTGCCAGCAGCTTGGGGGCAGGCCCCTACAATGAGCAGTTCTTC.

The J gene is TRBJ2-3, the V gene TRBV7-2, with D unclear. The CDR3 contains 13 residues. Trimming took 1 base from V and 0 from J, leaving 2 bases between them. Germline CDR1 reads SGHTA; CDR2 reads FQGNSA. CDR3 region: CASSLGSTDTQYF. CDR3 sequence (DNA): TGTGCCAGCAGCTTAGGAAGCACAGATACGCAGTATTTT.

The gene calls are TRBV11-2 and TRBJ2-3; possibly TRBD2 for D (5 bases). This CDR3 has 14 residues. The ends were cut back, 5 bases at V and 0 bases at J, with 9 bases in the middle. Germline V gene lookup returns CDR1 SGHAT and CDR2 FQNNGV. CDR3 coding DNA: TGTGCCAGCAGCCTCGGACTGAGCACAGATACGCAGTATTTT. This translates into CASSLGLSTDTQYF.

This clone was recorded a few times. The chain links TRBV27 to TRBJ2-2; D is tentatively TRBD1 or TRBD2 (5 bases each). Germline CDR1 MNHEY, CDR2 SMNVEV (reference sequence). The ends were cut back, 5 bases at V and 6 bases at J, with 22 bases in the middle. The CDR3 is 17 amino acids. The chain's CDR3 is CASSPRGTQRFPGELFF. The CDR3 DNA is TGTGCCAGCAGTCCCCGAGGGACCCAGAGATTCCCCGGGGAGCTGTTTTTT.

Concerning this clone: The sample has other DNA sequences that encode this CDR3 too. The chain recombines TRBV11-2 with TRBJ2-5, with 7 bases that match TRBD2. V gave up 0 bases and J gave up 4 bases; unmatched junction bases: 8. The CDR3 extends over 16 amino acids. Germline assignment: CDR1 SGHAT and CDR2 FQNNGV. This CDR3 is CASSLEGLAAGETQYF. The CDR3 region has the DNA TGTGCCAGCAGCTTAGAGGGCCTAGCGGCTGGAGAGACCCAGTACTTC. Using reference TRBV11-2 and TRBJ2-5 for the parts outside the CDR3, the full variable domain is EAGVAQSPRYKIIEKRQSVAFWCNPISGHATLYWYQQILGQGPKLLIQFQNNGVVDDSQLPKDRFSAERLKGVDSTLKIQPAKLEDSAVYLCASSLEGLAAGETQYFGPGTRLLVL.

This chain connects TRBV19 to TRBJ2-7, with 8 nucleotides matching TRBD1. CDR3 length: 14 residues. Trimming took 6 bases from V and 5 from J; bases not matched to a gene: 9. The germline CDR1 and CDR2 sequences are LNHDA and SQIVND (reference sequence). The CDR3, as DNA: TGTGCCAGTAGCCGACAGGGGAACAAGGACGAGCAGTACTTC. Amino acids: CASSRQGNKDEQYF.

The J gene is TRBJ2-1, the V gene TRBV7-2; D not resolved. Between the trimmed V and J ends, which lost 9 bases and 8 bases, there was a span of 5 bases. The CDR3 consists of 9 residues. From germline, CDR1 is SGHTA and CDR2 FQGNSA. The CDR3 loop reads CARQYEQFF. CDR3 DNA sequence: TGTGCCAGACAGTATGAGCAGTTCTTC.

The CDR3 DNA reads as TGTGCCAGCATTGACAGGGCGGCCTATGGCTACACCTTC. Its translation is CASIDRAAYGYTF. The chain links TRBV28 to TRBJ1-2; 7 bases are shared with TRBD1. Germline V CDR1 and CDR2: MDHEN, SYDVKM. Trimming at V came to 7 bases and at J to 4 bases, leaving 6 bases not matched to a gene. The CDR3 sequence is 13 residues long.

By share, this clone ranks as medium-sized. This chain links TRBV6-5 with TRBJ1-6, with D hard to call. The V end lost 8 bases, the J end lost 9 bases, and 11 bases lay between the germline ends. Germline assignment: CDR1 MNHEY and CDR2 SVGAGI. This CDR3 is built from 12 residues. CDR3 sequence reads: CASGRQSSPLHF. As DNA, the CDR3 is TGTGCCAGCGGCCGGCAGTCTTCACCCCTCCACTTT.